This TCR beta chain was recorded in a study of immune heterogeneity within non-small cell lung tumors. Overall study findings and caveats: Although only moderate, the correlation of local T-cell clonality with local tumor mutational burden was significant (R 0.3 to 0.4).

Bulk tumor genomic DNA (around 640 ng per sample) served as template. Multiple biopsies spaced far apart were taken from each primary tumor during surgery. Their non-small cell lung cancer was newly diagnosed and untreated, and the patients underwent curative surgery. The donor pool consisted of newly diagnosed non-small cell lung cancer patients who were having surgery with curative intent. The TCR beta CDR3 region was amplified by multiplex PCR employing 32 V and 13 J primers. TCRdb independently ran MiXCR on the multiplex PCR reads; one entry per CDR3 protein. Of approximately 4,300 distinct CDR3 sequences listed, around 25% are singletons. Points on this clonotype: The antigen remains unidentified.

With 1 base clipped from V and 3 bases from J, the junction kept 4 bases outside the gene matches. This CDR3 spans 15 amino acids. Germline-derived CDR1 and CDR2 are SGHTA and FQGNSA. The chain carries TRBV7-2 and TRBJ2-7, with 9 bases fitting TRBD2. The clonotype comes from a man aged 55-75 years with non-small cell lung cancer. Sequencing was performed on lung tumor tissue. Here the CDR3 DNA reads TGTGCCAGCAGCTTAGTGATAGCGGGGGACTACGAGCAGTACTTC. Protein sequence: CASSLVIAGDYEQYF.